These 31 T cell receptor beta chains share one sample of origin, sequenced in a study of blood T cell repertoires in COVID-19. Assay: immunoSEQ multiplex PCR; the TCRdb copy retains only in-frame clones and omits some. Of a few hundred thousand clones listed, roughly 89% were seen once; the top ten hold approximately 9.3%. Sequenced sample: PBMCs or T cells enriched from blood (not recorded which). These receptors were collected from a woman aged 45-65 years who had recovered from COVID-19.

The chain couples TRBV7-2 to TRBJ2-7; D remains unclear. This CDR3 region has 13 residues. V gave up 2 bases and J gave up 4 bases, with 9 bases separating them. CDR1 is SGHTA and CDR2 is FQGNSA in the germline V gene. In DNA, the CDR3 is TGTGCCAGCAGCTTATATGCAGGTTACGAGCAGTACTTC. Translated, it gives CASSLYAGYEQYF.

V usage is TRBV15 and J usage is TRBJ1-5; perhaps TRBD1 as D (6 bases). Looked up from germline, CDR1 is LNHNV and CDR2 is YYDKDF (reference sequence). The CDR3 runs to 16 residues. The ends were cut back, 0 bases at V and 0 bases at J, with 9 bases in the middle. CDR3 loop: CATSRDPGDSNQPQHF. CDR3 DNA sequence: TGTGCCACCAGCAGAGATCCAGGGGATAGCAATCAGCCCCAGCATTTT.

This rearrangement joins TRBV4-3 to TRBJ1-3, with D possibly TRBD1 on 5 matching bases. This CDR3 contains 16 residues. V was clipped by 0 bases and J by 1 base, with 10 bases between them. Germline V gives CDR1 LGHNA, CDR2 YSLEER. CDR3 sequence: CASSQESGGSGNTIYF. In nucleotides, the CDR3 is TGCGCCAGCAGCCAAGAGTCGGGGGGGTCTGGAAACACCATATATTTT.

V and J are TRBV7-9 and TRBJ1-1, with D maybe TRBD1 (6 bases). This CDR3 contains 14 residues. Trimming stripped 5 bases from V and 4 bases from J, with 14 bases between. Germline V lookup: CDR1 SEHNR, CDR2 FQNEAQ (reference sequence). The CDR3 region is CASSTHRVSTEAFF. Written as DNA, the CDR3 is TGTGCCAGCAGCACCCACAGGGTAAGCACTGAAGCTTTCTTT.

This clone was counted only a few times. This rearrangement joins TRBV6-5 to TRBJ2-7; D is unclear. Trimming cost V 6 bases and J 0 bases, with 12 bases left between them. The CDR3 is 14 amino acids. Germline V gene data show CDR1 as MNHEY and CDR2 as SVGAGI. This CDR3 reads CASRVQRSSYEQYF. Here the CDR3 DNA reads TGTGCCAGCAGAGTTCAGAGGAGCTCCTACGAGCAGTACTTC.

The gene calls are TRBV5-1 and TRBJ1-3, with D unclear. Trimming left V 0 bases short and J 2 bases short, with 12 bases between. The CDR3 runs 16 residues. The germline CDR1 and CDR2 sequences are SGHRS and YFSETQ. The CDR3 sequence is CASSLGWPQTGNTIYF. Here the CDR3 DNA reads TGCGCCAGCAGCTTGGGGTGGCCACAGACTGGAAACACCATATATTTT.

The V and J genes are TRBV7-9 and TRBJ2-5, with D possibly matching TRBD2 (5 bases). Germline-derived CDR1 and CDR2 are SEHNR and FQNEAQ (reference sequence). The V end lost 5 bases, the J end lost 5 bases, and 9 bases lay between the germline ends. The CDR3 has 12 amino acids. DNA for the CDR3: TGTGCCAGCAGCCGAACGGGGGAGACCCAGTACTTC. Its protein product is CASSRTGETQYF.

V and J are TRBV27 and TRBJ1-2; TRBD1 aligns across 10 bases. There are 12 residues in the CDR3. Losses at the gene ends were 5 bases for V and 8 bases for J; bases not matched to a gene: 2. Germline V lookup: CDR1 MNHEY, CDR2 SMNVEV (reference sequence). CDR3 in DNA: TGTGCCAGCAGTGACAGGGGGCAGGGCTACACCTTC. Translation: CASSDRGQGYTF.

CDR3 sequence (DNA): TGTGCCAGCAGCTTAGCGCTGACGAAACTAGGGGGCTGGACCCAGTACTTC. As protein: CASSLALTKLGGWTQYF. The genes are TRBV7-8 and TRBJ2-5, with TRBD1 matching over 7 bases. The germline gives CDR1 SGHVS, CDR2 FQNEAQ. The V gene end was trimmed by 0 bases and the J gene end by 7 bases; junction bases not matched to a gene: 14. The CDR3 consists of 17 residues. The full variable domain, rest sourced from reference TRBV7-8 and TRBJ2-5, is GAGVSQSPRYKVAKRGQDVALRCDPISGHVSLFWYQQALGQGPEFLTYFQNEAQLDKSGLPSDRFFAERPEGSVSTLKIQRTQQEDSAVYLCASSLALTKLGGWTQYFGPGTRLLVL.

The chain recombines TRBV18 with TRBJ2-6; TRBD1 aligns across 8 bases. Germline lookup yields CDR1 KGHSH and CDR2 LQKENI. The CDR3 runs 18 residues. V lost 3 bases and J lost 3; bases outside the gene matches: 10. Here the CDR3 reads CASSPTDRGAIGANVLTF. The CDR3 DNA sequence: TGTGCCAGCTCACCGACCGACAGGGGCGCCATTGGGGCCAACGTCCTGACTTTC.

Only a few counts were recorded for this clone. The chain combines TRBV2 with TRBJ2-2; 9 nucleotides line up with TRBD1. CDR1 is SNHLY, CDR2 FYNNEI, per germline. The J segment lost 4 bases and the V segment lost 10 bases, leaving 10 bases of the junction unmatched. The CDR3 is 15 residues long. The chain's CDR3 is CAIYTGQGGTGELFF. The CDR3 DNA reads as TGTGCCATTTACACGGGACAGGGTGGCACCGGGGAGCTGTTTTTT.

V gene TRBV6-6 combines with J gene TRBJ2-7; 8 bases are shared with TRBD1. The germline CDR1 and CDR2 sequences are MNHNY and SVGAGI (reference sequence). The CDR3 runs to 13 residues. With 2 bases clipped from V and 10 bases from J, the junction kept 7 bases outside the gene matches. The CDR3 spells CASSYQGDRGQYF. The CDR3 DNA reads TGTGCCAGCAGTTACCAGGGAGACAGGGGACAGTACTTC.

The chain employs TRBV5-1 and TRBJ1-4; 11 bases align to TRBD1. The V gene end was trimmed by 4 bases and the J gene end by 5 bases; junction bases not matched to a gene: 4. CDR1 is SGHRS, CDR2 YFSETQ, per germline. The CDR3 spans 15 residues. CDR3 amino acids: CASSLRTGGNEKLFF. The CDR3 region has the DNA TGCGCCAGCAGCCTCAGGACAGGGGGCAATGAAAAACTGTTTTTT.

The chain combines TRBV28 with TRBJ1-2; D might be TRBD1 (6 bases). This CDR3 comprises 14 residues. Trimming took 4 bases from V and 2 from J, leaving 11 bases between them. Germline CDR1 is MDHEN and CDR2 is SYDVKM. The CDR3 reads CASSSGTLNYGYTF. CDR3 nucleotides: TGTGCCAGCAGTTCCGGGACACTCAACTATGGCTACACCTTC.

This clone was seen a handful of times. This chain uses TRBV28 with TRBJ1-4; a possible D gene is TRBD1 (6 bases). The CDR3 is 15 amino acids. V lost 3 bases to trimming and J lost 6 bases, with 14 bases between them. CDR1 is MDHEN, CDR2 SYDVKM, per germline. The CDR3 reads CASSLTQGMDEKLFF. The CDR3 DNA reads as TGTGCCAGCAGTTTGACTCAGGGGATGGATGAAAAACTGTTTTTT. Filled out from reference TRBV28 and TRBJ1-4, the complete variable domain reads DVKVTQSSRYLVKRTGEKVFLECVQDMDHENMFWYRQDPGLGLRLIYFSYDVKMKEKGDIPEGYSVSREKKERFSLILESASTNQTSMYLCASSLTQGMDEKLFFGSGTQLSVL.

A single count supports this clone. The CDR3 reads CASSLSGGRDEQFF. The CDR3 DNA reads as TGTGCCAGCAGCTTAAGCGGGGGGCGGGATGAGCAGTTCTTC. The chain employs TRBV7-9 and TRBJ2-1; 9 nucleotides match TRBD2. V was clipped by 2 bases and J by 8 bases; unmatched bases: 4. Germline V lookup: CDR1 SEHNR, CDR2 FQNEAQ (reference sequence). There are 14 residues in the CDR3.

The chain is built from TRBV2 and TRBJ1-6, with 8 bases aligning to TRBD1. CDR1 is SNHLY, CDR2 FYNNEI, per germline. The V gene end was trimmed by 6 bases and the J gene end by 7 bases; junction bases not matched to a gene: 5. The CDR3 consists of 14 residues. CDR3 DNA sequence: TGTGCCAGCAGAACCGGGACAGGAAATTCACCCCTCCACTTT. The encoded protein is CASRTGTGNSPLHF.

The chain is built from TRBV28 and TRBJ1-6; tentatively, D is TRBD1 (6 bases). V was clipped by 3 bases and J by 6 bases, with 21 bases between them. CDR3 length: 18 residues. Germline CDR1 reads MDHEN; CDR2 reads SYDVKM. The CDR3 here is CASSFRQDRKFPNSPLHF. The CDR3 bases are TGTGCCAGCAGTTTTAGGCAGGACAGAAAATTTCCTAATTCACCCCTCCACTTT.

V usage is TRBV30 and J usage is TRBJ1-5; D is undetermined. CDR3 size: 14 residues. Trimming removed 0 bases from V and 2 bases from J, with 8 bases in between. Germline V gives CDR1 GTSNPN, CDR2 SVGIG (reference sequence). The CDR3 region is CAWSVKAGNQPQHF. DNA for the CDR3: TGTGCCTGGAGTGTAAAAGCCGGCAATCAGCCCCAGCATTTT.

This clone was recorded a few times. This rearrangement joins TRBV27 to TRBJ2-7, with 7 bases identical to TRBD1. The CDR3 has 12 amino acids. CDR1 and CDR2 (germline): MNHEY, SMNVEV (reference sequence). V gave up 4 bases and J gave up 8 bases; unmatched junction bases: 5. CDR3 loop: CASSYPQGKQYF. The CDR3 DNA reads as TGTGCCAGCAGTTACCCACAGGGGAAGCAGTACTTC.

The chain recombines TRBV6-5 with TRBJ2-5, with 10 nucleotides matching TRBD1. Germline V gene lookup returns CDR1 MNHEY and CDR2 SVGAGI. The CDR3 covers 16 residues. V was pared by 2 bases and J by 5 bases, with 8 bases of the junction left unmatched. CDR3 in amino acids: CASSYRQGAGRETQYF. For the CDR3, the DNA is TGTGCCAGCAGTTACCGACAGGGGGCTGGTAGGGAGACCCAGTACTTC.

The rearrangement joins TRBV30 to TRBJ1-2; unclear D gene. The CDR3 is made up of 15 amino acids. From germline, CDR1 is GTSNPN and CDR2 SVGIG (reference sequence). V was shortened by 5 bases and J by 1 base, with 17 bases between the two germline ends. The CDR3 region has the DNA TGTGCCTGGGGACTAGGTGGAATGGGTAACTATGGCTACACCTTC. It translates to CAWGLGGMGNYGYTF.

This clone occurred once. The chain uses TRBV29-1 and TRBJ1-2; 8 nucleotides line up with TRBD1. The CDR3 extends over 13 amino acids. Germline V gene sequence: CDR1 SQVTM, CDR2 ANQGSEA. J lost 4 bases, V lost 5 bases, and 6 bases had no gene match. The CDR3 region has the DNA TGCAGCGTTTGGACAGGGAGGTTCTATGGCTACACCTTC. Translated, it gives CSVWTGRFYGYTF.

The chain joins TRBV29-1 to TRBJ2-3, with TRBD2 matching over 13 bases. The CDR3 loop spans 17 amino acids. Germline V lookup: CDR1 SQVTM, CDR2 ANQGSEA. With V trimmed by 5 bases and J by 3 bases, 11 bases remained unmatched. CDR3 sequence reads: CSVRGGLAGQATDTQYF. The DNA for the CDR3 is TGCAGCGTTAGGGGGGGACTAGCGGGACAGGCGACAGATACGCAGTATTTT.

This clone has just a few counts. This chain connects TRBV5-6 to TRBJ2-5; 7 bases match TRBD1. The V gene end was trimmed by 0 bases and the J gene end by 5 bases; junction bases not matched to a gene: 13. Germline loops: CDR1 SGHDT, CDR2 YYEEEE. This CDR3 comprises 17 residues. The CDR3, as DNA: TGTGCCAGCAGCTTGGTGCGAGGTCAGGACAGGATGGAGACCCAGTACTTC. Its protein is CASSLVRGQDRMETQYF.

The V call is TRBV18, the J call TRBJ2-7; TRBD2 aligns across 8 bases. This CDR3 contains 17 residues. Trimming removed 2 bases from V and 1 base from J; junction bases left unmatched: 10. Germline loops: CDR1 KGHSH, CDR2 LQKENI. CDR3 DNA: TGTGCCAGCTCACCAGGGATAGCGGGGACGAGTTCCTACGAGCAGTACTTC. This sequence encodes CASSPGIAGTSSYEQYF.

The V and J genes are TRBV3-1 (or the pseudogene TRBV3-2) and TRBJ1-2, with TRBD1 matching over 7 bases. There are 12 residues in the CDR3. The V gene end was trimmed by 4 bases and the J gene end by 7 bases; junction bases not matched to a gene: 3. Germline values: CDR1 LGHDT, CDR2 YNNKEL (reference sequence). The CDR3 reads CASSRQGTGYTF. The CDR3 DNA is TGTGCCAGCAGCCGACAGGGCACTGGCTACACCTTC.

In DNA form, the CDR3 reads TGTGCCAGCAGTCGTCAGGGACAGGGGGTCGGTCAGCCCCAGCATTTT. Translated, it gives CASSRQGQGVGQPQHF. This chain links TRBV28 with TRBJ1-5, with 11 bases matching TRBD1. From germline, CDR1 is MDHEN and CDR2 SYDVKM. The J segment lost 6 bases and the V segment lost 5 bases, leaving 9 bases of the junction unmatched. This CDR3 region has 16 residues.

J is TRBJ2-7 and V is TRBV7-8; D is perhaps TRBD1 (5 bases). The CDR3 is 12 amino acids. V shed 3 bases and J shed 4 bases, with 7 bases lying between them. CDR1 and CDR2 (germline): SGHVS, FQNEAQ. CDR3: CASSFDSYEQYF. The CDR3 DNA is TGTGCCAGCAGCTTCGACAGTTACGAGCAGTACTTC.

The chain employs TRBV30 and TRBJ2-3; TRBD2 agrees at 8 bases. The CDR3 is 13 amino acids. With 2 bases clipped from V and 4 bases from J, the junction kept 2 bases outside the gene matches. Germline V gene lookup returns CDR1 GTSNPN and CDR2 SVGIG (reference sequence). The CDR3: CAWSRTSPDTQYF. CDR3 bases: TGTGCCTGGAGTCGGACTAGCCCAGATACGCAGTATTTT.

J is TRBJ1-2 and V is TRBV3-1 (or the pseudogene TRBV3-2); TRBD1 matches at 9 bases. From germline, CDR1 is LGHDT and CDR2 YNNKEL (reference sequence). The CDR3 loop spans 14 amino acids. Trimming cost V 5 bases and J 6 bases; bases outside gene matches: 7. The CDR3 DNA reads TGTGCCAGCAGCGCCCGGGACAGGGTTAATGGCTACACCTTC. Amino acids: CASSARDRVNGYTF.